This is a list of T cell receptor beta chains from one sample in a study of shared clonotypes between healthy human individuals. Data came from immunoSEQ multiplex PCR; TCRdb stores just in-frame clones and leaves some out. The repertoire holds about 490,000 clones, 76% seen once, with approximately 13% in the top ten. Specimen: PBMCs. The receptors here all came from a woman aged 40-49 years in good health. Some clones in this sample may be carry-over from other donors' samples. The CDR3 runs from the conserved cysteine through the conserved F or W. D genes are given only for firm matches. Not all rows give a size; the values are once, few, many and, for expanded clones, a class.

TRBV6-1	TRBJ2-5	NA	15	TRBD1	CASRGGTGPQETQYF	TGTGCCAGCAGAGGCGGGACAGGGCCCCAAGAGACCCAGTACTTC
TRBV29-1	TRBJ2-7	NA	11	NA	CSVATAYEQYF	TGCAGCGTTGCCACGGCCTACGAGCAGTACTTC
TRBV30	TRBJ1-1	NA	13	NA	CALSSLGGTEAFF	TGTGCCCTTTCCTCCTTGGGGGGAACTGAAGCTTTCTTT
TRBV14	TRBJ1-2	NA	15	NA	CASSQDPAIPYGYTF	TGTGCCAGCAGCCAAGACCCAGCTATCCCCTATGGCTACACCTTC
TRBV27	TRBJ2-7	few	14	NA	CASSTGPGSYEQYF	TGTGCCAGCAGCACAGGTCCGGGGTCCTACGAGCAGTACTTC
TRBV20-1	TRBJ1-4	few	11	NA	CSANQNGKLFF	TGCAGTGCTAATCAAAACGGAAAACTGTTTTTT
TRBV5-1	TRBJ1-4	once	14	TRBD1	CASSLYQGGEKLFF	TGCGCCAGCAGCTTATACCAGGGGGGTGAAAAACTGTTTTTT
TRBV28	TRBJ2-1	NA	17	TRBD2	CASSPIGGRTRRDEQFF	TGTGCCAGCAGCCCCATCGGGGGGAGAACCCGCCGGGATGAGCAGTTCTTC
TRBV19	TRBJ2-5	NA	14	TRBD2	CASSWLAGSGTQYF	TGTGCCAGTAGTTGGCTAGCGGGAAGTGGGACCCAGTACTTC
TRBV5-1	TRBJ1-2	NA	12	TRBD1	CASSPQTGRYTF	TGCGCCAGCAGCCCACAGACAGGGCGGTACACCTTC
TRBV7-2	TRBJ2-7	NA	15	TRBD2	CASSLDGRAVYEQYF	TGTGCCAGCAGCTTAGACGGGAGGGCCGTGTACGAGCAGTACTTC
TRBV19	TRBJ2-7	NA	14	NA	CASSIRQGSYEQYF	TGTGCCAGTAGTATAAGGCAGGGATCCTACGAGCAGTACTTC
TRBV10-2	TRBJ2-7	NA	18	TRBD2	CASSATQGASGRSYEQYF	TGCGCCAGCAGTGCGACCCAAGGGGCTAGCGGGAGGTCCTACGAGCAGTACTTC
TRBV28	TRBJ2-7	many	11	NA	CASSFSYEQYF	TGTGCCAGCAGTTTCTCCTACGAGCAGTACTTC
TRBV19	TRBJ1-1	NA	15	TRBD1	CASSPLGQGGTEAFF	TGTGCCAGTAGTCCCCTTGGACAGGGGGGCACTGAAGCTTTCTTT
TRBV28	TRBJ2-5	many	14	NA	CASSLFRGMETQYF	TGTGCCAGCAGTTTATTTAGGGGGATGGAGACCCAGTACTTC
TRBV6-1	TRBJ1-2	NA	13	TRBD1	CASRHYGTDGYTF	TGTGCCAGCAGACACTACGGGACAGATGGCTACACCTTC
TRBV5-1	TRBJ2-2	NA	13	NA	CASSLAFTGELFF	TGCGCCAGCAGCTTGGCCTTCACCGGGGAGCTGTTTTTT
TRBV4-2	TRBJ1-2	NA	15	NA	CASSQDWGRMVGYTF	TGTGCCAGCAGCCAAGACTGGGGGCGTATGGTTGGCTACACCTTC
TRBV11-1	TRBJ2-1	many	13	NA	CASSHYQHNEQFF	TGTGCCAGCAGCCATTATCAGCACAATGAGCAGTTCTTC
TRBV5-6	TRBJ2-1	NA	16	TRBD1	CASSIGQGAFYNEQFF	TGTGCCAGCAGCATTGGACAGGGGGCCTTCTACAATGAGCAGTTCTTC
TRBV10-3	TRBJ1-1	few	14	NA	CASQVSTGVTEAFF	TGTGCCTCTCAGGTCAGTACAGGAGTCACTGAAGCTTTCTTT
TRBV30	TRBJ2-5	NA	18	TRBD2	CAWSVTRTSGRAGETQYF	TGTGCCTGGAGTGTAACTAGGACTAGCGGGAGGGCCGGGGAGACCCAGTACTTC
TRBV5-1	TRBJ2-6	NA	13	NA	CASSLPGANVLTF	TGCGCCAGCAGCTTGCCTGGGGCCAACGTCCTGACTTTC
TRBV21-1	TRBJ2-3	few	19	NA	CASSKIRGLAGKSTDTQYF	TGTGCCAGCAGCAAGATCCGGGGACTAGCGGGAAAGAGCACAGATACGCAGTATTTT
TRBV21-1	TRBJ2-5	NA	15	NA	CASSKVTGVSAAQYF	TGTGCCAGCAGCAAAGTGACAGGGGTGTCGGCGGCCCAGTACTTC
TRBV28	TRBJ1-5	NA	16	TRBD1	CASSPQGVPPNQPQHF	TGTGCCAGCAGTCCACAGGGGGTTCCCCCCAATCAGCCCCAGCATTTT
TRBV28	TRBJ2-7	NA	13	TRBD2	CASSSGVGSEQYF	TGTGCCAGCTCTAGCGGAGTGGGCTCCGAGCAGTACTTC
TRBV6-6	TRBJ1-3	NA	15	NA	CASSFTTGSGNTIYF	TGTGCCAGCAGTTTCACGACAGGCTCTGGAAACACCATATATTTT
TRBV16	TRBJ2-7	NA	14	NA	CASSQWASSYEQYF	TGTGCCAGCAGCCAATGGGCCAGCTCCTACGAGCAGTACTTC
TRBV27	TRBJ1-1	NA	14	NA	CASSLSGGRTEAFF	TGTGCCAGCAGTTTAAGTGGGGGGCGGACTGAAGCTTTCTTT
TRBV19	TRBJ1-2	many	14	TRBD1	CASTATGSGYGYTF	TGTGCCAGTACTGCGACAGGGTCGGGCTATGGCTACACCTTC
TRBV4-1	TRBJ2-3	NA	16	TRBD2	CASSQKRGYRTDTQYF	TGCGCCAGCAGCCAAAAGCGGGGGTATCGCACAGATACGCAGTATTTT
TRBV11-3	TRBJ2-1	NA	16	NA	CASSPSGGLAYNEQFF	TGTGCCAGCAGCCCATCCGGCGGGTTAGCCTACAATGAGCAGTTCTTC
TRBV29-1	TRBJ2-5	NA	18	TRBD2	CSVAPMWDSSSGSGTQYF	TGCAGCGTGGCCCCGATGTGGGACAGCTCTAGCGGGAGTGGTACCCAGTACTTC
TRBV4-1	TRBJ2-3	few	15	TRBD2	CASSQLAGVSDTQYF	TGCGCCAGCAGCCAGCTAGCGGGAGTTTCAGATACGCAGTATTTT
TRBV10-2	TRBJ1-5	few	14	NA	CASSETGWTQPQHF	TGCGCCAGCAGTGAGACGGGCTGGACTCAGCCCCAGCATTTT
TRBV29-1	TRBJ1-2	NA	16	NA	CSVEPRSGVLGYGYTF	TGCAGCGTTGAACCCCGGTCCGGGGTACTCGGCTATGGCTACACCTTC
TRBV18	TRBJ2-3	NA	15	NA	CASSPLADSTDTQYF	TGTGCCAGCTCACCACTAGCGGATAGCACAGATACGCAGTATTTT
TRBV5-6	TRBJ2-5	NA	14	NA	CASTVGLGQETQYF	TGTGCCAGCACCGTAGGTCTCGGTCAAGAGACCCAGTACTTC
TRBV5-8	TRBJ1-5	NA	15	NA	CASSPAGAGNQPQHF	TGTGCCAGCAGCCCGGCGGGGGCGGGTAATCAGCCCCAGCATTTT
TRBV6-4	TRBJ2-3	many	15	NA	CASSDSPSSGDTQYF	TGTGCCAGCAGTGACTCACCTAGCTCTGGAGATACGCAGTATTTT
TRBV7-8	TRBJ2-5	few	12	NA	CASSLAGGTQYF	TGTGCCAGCAGCTTAGCAGGGGGGACCCAGTACTTC
TRBV30	TRBJ2-3	NA	15	TRBD1	CGWNLQGASEDTQYF	TGTGGCTGGAACCTACAGGGGGCGTCGGAAGATACGCAGTATTTT
TRBV7-2	TRBJ1-1	NA	14	NA	CASSLRGRVTEAFF	TGTGCCAGCAGCTTACGGGGGAGGGTCACTGAAGCTTTCTTT
TRBV28	TRBJ2-5	NA	17	NA	CASSHPGWARGGETQYF	TGTGCCAGCAGTCACCCGGGTTGGGCTAGAGGGGGAGAGACCCAGTACTTC
TRBV28	TRBJ2-5	NA	15	TRBD2	CASSSPASGQETQYF	TGTGCCAGCAGTTCCCCCGCTAGCGGACAAGAGACCCAGTACTTC
TRBV2	TRBJ1-3	NA	14	NA	CASRALSSANTIYF	TGTGCCAGCAGAGCGCTCTCGTCGGCGAACACCATATATTTT
TRBV28	TRBJ1-5	few	15	NA	CASTFSGQSHQPQHF	TGTGCCAGCACCTTTTCTGGACAGTCACATCAGCCCCAGCATTTT
TRBV5-6	TRBJ1-1	NA	13	TRBD1	CASSGQGGTEAFF	TGTGCCAGCTCGGGACAGGGAGGCACTGAAGCTTTCTTT
TRBV6-6	TRBJ1-2	NA	14	NA	CASSYSPGAYGYTF	TGTGCCAGCAGTTACTCGCCCGGAGCCTATGGCTACACCTTC
TRBV27	TRBJ1-1	few	13	NA	CATQTEMNTEAFF	TGTGCCACCCAGACAGAGATGAACACTGAAGCTTTCTTT
TRBV7-6	TRBJ2-5	NA	15	TRBD1	CASSFNRGRQETQYF	TGTGCCAGCAGCTTTAACAGGGGCCGCCAAGAGACCCAGTACTTC
TRBV5-1	TRBJ1-1	NA	13	NA	CASSSGPNTEAFF	TGCGCCAGCAGCTCCGGTCCGAACACTGAAGCTTTCTTT
TRBV27	TRBJ2-2	few	15	NA	CASSSGTGNTGELFF	TGTGCCAGCAGTTCCGGGACTGGAAACACCGGGGAGCTGTTTTTT